These 4 T cell receptor beta chains were all obtained from the same sample, sequenced in a study of blood T cell repertoires in COVID-19 (dated by TCRdb to about 2020). The library came from the immunoSEQ multiplex PCR assay. Imported from immuneACCESS, the table was reduced by TCRdb to in-frame sequences with V and J called. These copies leave out some clones; in studies compared against another copy, an unresolved V gene accounts for under half, and the cause of the remainder is not known. This sample has about 200,000 clones in its table, and roughly 89% of those were observed once. In total, the top ten clones hold 2% to 2.5% of the sample. The sequencing sample was made of peripheral blood. The receptor set was obtained from a man aged 30-40 years who had recovered from COVID-19.

The chain employs TRBV5-6 and TRBJ2-7; tentative D call: TRBD1 (5 bases). Germline V gene data show CDR1 as SGHDT and CDR2 as YYEEEE. V was shortened by 2 bases and J by 1 base, with 10 bases between the two germline ends. The CDR3 totals 14 residues. The CDR3, as DNA: TGTGCCAGCAGCTTTCGACAGTTTTCCTACGAGCAGTACTTC. Its protein is CASSFRQFSYEQYF.

This clone has a single count. The chain combines TRBV20-1 with TRBJ2-3, with 7 bases lining up with TRBD2. Germline CDR1 DFQATT, CDR2 SNEGSKA (reference sequence). The CDR3 contains 14 residues. J lost 0 bases, V lost 3 bases, and 3 bases had no gene match. CDR3 DNA sequence: TGCAGTGCTAGTAAGGGACTAAGCACAGATACGCAGTATTTT. It translates to CSASKGLSTDTQYF.

The V gene is TRBV7-6, the J gene TRBJ2-1, with D possibly matching TRBD2 (6 bases). Trimming shortened V by 2 bases and J by 7 bases, and 12 bases separated the two germline ends. Germline V gives CDR1 SGHVS, CDR2 FNYEAQ. The CDR3 extends over 14 amino acids. CDR3 DNA sequence: TGTGCCAGCAGCTTAAACCGGGAGAGGAATGAGCAGTTCTTC. Translated, it gives CASSLNRERNEQFF.

The rearrangement joins TRBV29-1 to TRBJ1-3, with TRBD1 identical over 7 bases. The trim removed 6 bases at V and 1 base at J, leaving 0 bases unmatched. CDR1 is SQVTM and CDR2 is ANQGSEA in the germline V gene. This CDR3 is 12 amino acids long. In nucleotides, the CDR3 is TGCAGCGTGACAGGGTCTGGAAACACCATATATTTT. This gives the protein CSVTGSGNTIYF.